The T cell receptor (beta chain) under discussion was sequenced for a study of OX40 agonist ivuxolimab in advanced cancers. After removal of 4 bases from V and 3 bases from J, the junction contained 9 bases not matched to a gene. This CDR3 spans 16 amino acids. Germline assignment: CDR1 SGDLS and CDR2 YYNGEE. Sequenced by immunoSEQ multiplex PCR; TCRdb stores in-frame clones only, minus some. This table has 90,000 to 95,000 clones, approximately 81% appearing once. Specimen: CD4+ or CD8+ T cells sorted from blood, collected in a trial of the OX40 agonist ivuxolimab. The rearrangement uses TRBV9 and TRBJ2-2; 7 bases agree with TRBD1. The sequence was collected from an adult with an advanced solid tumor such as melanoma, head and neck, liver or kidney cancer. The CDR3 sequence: CASSPWTGEYTGELFF. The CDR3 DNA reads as TGTGCCAGCAGCCCGTGGACAGGCGAATACACCGGGGAGCTGTTTTTT.